The clone carrying this T cell receptor beta chain came up many times. Its antigen remains unknown. This entry is derived from a study of CD8 T cells in ankylosing spondylitis. Overall study results and limits: Seemingly characteristic of ankylosing spondylitis blood was a TCR beta motif consisting of about 8 highly homologous variants.

The CDR3 length is 15 residues. V lost 3 bases and J lost 1, with 11 bases in between. Germline CDR1 reads LNHNV; CDR2 reads YYDKDF (reference sequence). TCRdb re-derived calls from the 5' RACE reads in MiXCR, one entry per CDR3 protein. Among 500,000 or so distinct CDR3 sequences listed, approximately 5.3% were seen once. The chain carries TRBV15 and TRBJ2-3; perhaps TRBD2 as D (5 bases). This sequence originates from a male donor with ankylosing spondylitis. Sequences were obtained from blood, either unsorted or a sorted T cell fraction (not recorded which). For the CDR3, the DNA is TGTGCCACCAGCAGGGAGGCGTCTCGCACAGATACGCAGTATTTT. This gives the protein CATSREASRTDTQYF.